The clone carrying this TCR beta chain has only a few counts. The study left out patients who had uncontrolled infection, other autoimmune disease, pregnancy or lactation. On the basis of clinical symptoms, serum thyroxine and TRAb, thyroid ultrasound and orbital computed tomography, diagnoses were made. It was RNA transcripts that yielded the amplified TCR beta CDR3 regions. Using the HTBI primer set, a first-round RT-PCR was run on the TCR CDR3. A single record per CDR3 protein comes from TCRdb applying MiXCR to the multiplex PCR reads. The table lists under 500,000 distinct CDR3 sequences, more than 13% of them singletons, with around 30% in the top ten. This entry comes from a study of T cells in Graves' hyperthyroidism and ophthalmopathy. The receptor comes from a middle-aged man with Graves' ophthalmopathy. The sample was blood.

The CDR3 sequence is CASSEDRGPKYF. CDR3 DNA: TGTGCCAGCAGTGAAGATAGGGGTCCTAAGTATTTT. The J gene is TRBJ2-3, the V gene TRBV6-1; D is possibly TRBD1 (5 bases). V lost 1 base and J lost 13, with 12 bases in between. The V gene's germline CDR1 is MNHNS and CDR2 SASEGT. This CDR3 is built from 12 residues.